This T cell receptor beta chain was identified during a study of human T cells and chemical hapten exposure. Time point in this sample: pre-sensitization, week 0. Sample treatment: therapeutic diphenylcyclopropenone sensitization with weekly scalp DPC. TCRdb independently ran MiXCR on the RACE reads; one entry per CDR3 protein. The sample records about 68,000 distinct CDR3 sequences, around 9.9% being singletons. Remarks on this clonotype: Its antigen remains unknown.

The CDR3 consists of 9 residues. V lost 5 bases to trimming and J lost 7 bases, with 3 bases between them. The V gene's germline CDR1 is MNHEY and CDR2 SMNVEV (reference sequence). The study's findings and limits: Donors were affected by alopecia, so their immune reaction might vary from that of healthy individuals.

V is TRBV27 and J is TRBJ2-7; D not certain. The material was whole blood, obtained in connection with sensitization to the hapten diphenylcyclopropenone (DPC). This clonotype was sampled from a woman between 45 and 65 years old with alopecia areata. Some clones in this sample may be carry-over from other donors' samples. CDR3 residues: CASSREQYF. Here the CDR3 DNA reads TGTGCCAGCAGTAGGGAGCAGTACTTC.